Given below is one T cell receptor (beta chain) in context. Libraries were prepared by immunoSEQ multiplex PCR; TCRdb keeps only in-frame clonotypes and omits some of them. The sample contains roughly 15,000 clones, approximately 80% of which appear only once. These data are taken from a study of chemoradiotherapy in HPV16-positive cancers. The V gene's germline CDR1 is SNHLY and CDR2 FYNNEI. The V end lost 5 bases, the J end lost 0 bases, and 4 bases lay between the germline ends. CDR3 length: 12 residues. The chain couples TRBV2 to TRBJ1-2, with D unclear. The receptor was derived from a human donor with HPV-associated anogenital cancer. Sampling was done from a patient who underwent chemoradiotherapy. CDR3 sequence reads: CASSNSNYGYTF. CDR3 bases: TGTGCCAGCAGTAACTCTAACTATGGCTACACCTTC.